This is a list of T cell receptor beta chains from one sample in a study of regulatory T cells in long-lasting Graves disease. TCRdb re-analysed the multiplex PCR reads in MiXCR, keeping a single row per CDR3 protein. The repertoire holds more than 650,000 distinct CDR3 sequences, approximately 31% seen once, with under 55% in the top ten. This specimen consisted of peripheral blood mononuclear cells (PBMCs), obtained when the disease was refractory, from a patient treated with antithyroid drugs. The receptor source for this set is a female donor with Graves disease. Each CDR3 is given with its conserved first and last residue. Fields, in order: D gene, CDR3 length, clone size, J gene, V gene, CDR3 DNA, CDR3 protein. A D gene is named only where the DNA matches it firmly. Clone size is stated in some rows and not others, as once, few, many or a class when expanded.

>NA|14|few|TRBJ2-5|TRBV20-1
TGCAGTGCTAGCACTACGGTTCGACAAGAGACCCAGTACTTC
CSASTTVRQETQYF
>NA|14|NA|TRBJ1-4|TRBV11-1
TGTGCCAGCAGTGATCCACCCTTTAATGAAAAACTGTTTTTT
CASSDPPFNEKLFF
>TRBD1|12|NA|TRBJ2-7|TRBV20-1
TGCAGTGCGAGGGACAGGGGGTTCGAGCAGTACTTC
CSARDRGFEQYF
>NA|16|NA|TRBJ2-7|TRBV6-2/TRBV6-3
TGTGCCAGCAGTTATATGGGCCTTACAGGGACCTACGAGCAGTACTTC
CASSYMGLTGTYEQYF
>TRBD2|15|NA|TRBJ2-2|TRBV29-1
TGCAGCGTCCCCAATAGGGCGGGAGCGGACGGGGAGCTGTTTTTT
CSVPNRAGADGELFF
>NA|14|few|TRBJ2-3|TRBV20-1
TGCAGTACCCCCGGAGGGAAGGTGGCAGATACGCAGTATTTT
CSTPGGKVADTQYF
>NA|14|NA|TRBJ1-4|TRBV19
TGTGCCAGTAGCCTCGAAGGGTGGAATGAAAAACTGTTTTTT
CASSLEGWNEKLFF
>TRBD1|15|NA|TRBJ1-6|TRBV5-1
TGCGCCAGCAGCCGAGGGACAGGAGGGAATTCACCCCTCCACTTT
CASSRGTGGNSPLHF
>NA|15|NA|TRBJ2-4|TRBV5-5
TGTGCCAGCAGCTTACAAGAACTAGCCAAAAACATTCAGTACTTC
CASSLQELAKNIQYF
>NA|14|NA|TRBJ1-2|TRBV7-9
TGTGCCAGCAGCTACCCTATGGGGAGCTATGGCTACACCTTC
CASSYPMGSYGYTF
>TRBD1|14|NA|TRBJ2-5|TRBV18
TGTGCCAGCTCCGACAGGGCATTAAGGGAGACCCAGTACTTC
CASSDRALRETQYF
>TRBD1|14|NA|TRBJ1-2|TRBV6-1
TGTGCCAGCAGAAGGGACAGTTTTAACTATGGCCACACCTTC
CASRRDSFNYGHTF
>TRBD1|14|NA|TRBJ1-2|TRBV6-4
TGTGCCAGCAGCGTAGGCCAGGGGGCCCGGGGCTACACCTTC
CASSVGQGARGYTF